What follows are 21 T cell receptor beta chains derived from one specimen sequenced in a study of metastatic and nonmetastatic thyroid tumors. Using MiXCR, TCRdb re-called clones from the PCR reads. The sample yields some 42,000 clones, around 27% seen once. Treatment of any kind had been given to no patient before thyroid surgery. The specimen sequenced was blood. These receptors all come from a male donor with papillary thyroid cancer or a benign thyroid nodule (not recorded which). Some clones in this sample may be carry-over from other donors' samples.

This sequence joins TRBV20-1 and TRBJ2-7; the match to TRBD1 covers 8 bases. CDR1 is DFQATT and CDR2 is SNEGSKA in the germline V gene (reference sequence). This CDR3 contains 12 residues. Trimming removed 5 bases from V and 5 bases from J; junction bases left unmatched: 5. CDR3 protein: CSAARGPDEQYF. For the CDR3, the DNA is TGCAGTGCTGCCAGGGGGCCGGACGAGCAGTACTTC.

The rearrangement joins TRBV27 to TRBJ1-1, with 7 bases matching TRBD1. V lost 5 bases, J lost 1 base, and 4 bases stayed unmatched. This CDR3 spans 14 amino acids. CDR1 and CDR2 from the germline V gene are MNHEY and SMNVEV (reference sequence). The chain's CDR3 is CASSPGQTNTEAFF. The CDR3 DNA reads TGTGCCAGCAGTCCGGGACAGACGAACACTGAAGCTTTCTTT.

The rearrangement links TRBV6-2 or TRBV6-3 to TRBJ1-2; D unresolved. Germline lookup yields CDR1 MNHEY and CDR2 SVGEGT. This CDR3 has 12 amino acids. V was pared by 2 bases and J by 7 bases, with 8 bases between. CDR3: CASSYQVLGYTF. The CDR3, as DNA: TGTGCCAGCAGTTACCAGGTACTTGGCTACACCTTC.

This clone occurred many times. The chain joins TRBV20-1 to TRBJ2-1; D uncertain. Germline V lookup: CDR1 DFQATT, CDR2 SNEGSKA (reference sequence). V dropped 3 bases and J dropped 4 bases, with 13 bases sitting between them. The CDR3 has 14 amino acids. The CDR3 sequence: CSAREPGYYNEQFF. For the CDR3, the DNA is TGCAGTGCTAGGGAGCCAGGCTATTACAATGAGCAGTTCTTC.

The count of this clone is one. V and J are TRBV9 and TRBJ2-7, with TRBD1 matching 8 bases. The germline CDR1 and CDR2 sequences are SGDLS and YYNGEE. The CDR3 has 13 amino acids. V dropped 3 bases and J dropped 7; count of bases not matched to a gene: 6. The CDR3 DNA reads TGTGCCAGCAGCGCGGGCCAGGGGGCGGAGCAGTACTTC. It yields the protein CASSAGQGAEQYF.

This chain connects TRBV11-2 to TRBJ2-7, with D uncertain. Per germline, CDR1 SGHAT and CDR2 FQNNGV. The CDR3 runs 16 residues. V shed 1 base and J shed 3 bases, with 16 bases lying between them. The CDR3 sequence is CASSLGLLLDGYEQYF. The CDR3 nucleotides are TGTGCCAGCAGCTTAGGTCTCCTACTCGACGGCTACGAGCAGTACTTC. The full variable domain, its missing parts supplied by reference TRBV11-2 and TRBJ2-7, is EAGVAQSPRYKIIEKRQSVAFWCNPISGHATLYWYQQILGQGPKLLIQFQNNGVVDDSQLPKDRFSAERLKGVDSTLKIQPAKLEDSAVYLCASSLGLLLDGYEQYFGPGTRLTVT.

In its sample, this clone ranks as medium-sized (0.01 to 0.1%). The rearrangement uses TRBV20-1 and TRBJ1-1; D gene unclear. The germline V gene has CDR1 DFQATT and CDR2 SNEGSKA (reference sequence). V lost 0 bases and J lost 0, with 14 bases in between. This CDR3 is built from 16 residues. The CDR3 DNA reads TGCAGTGCTAGAGATTTGCGAGAGCCTATGAACACTGAAGCTTTCTTT. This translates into CSARDLREPMNTEAFF.

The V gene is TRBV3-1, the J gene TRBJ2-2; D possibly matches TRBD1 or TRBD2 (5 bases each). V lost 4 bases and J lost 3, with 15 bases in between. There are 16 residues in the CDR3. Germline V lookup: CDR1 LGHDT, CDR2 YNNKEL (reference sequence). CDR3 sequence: CASSPWGSRDTGELFF. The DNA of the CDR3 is TGTGCCAGCAGCCCTTGGGGGAGCAGGGACACCGGGGAGCTGTTTTTT.

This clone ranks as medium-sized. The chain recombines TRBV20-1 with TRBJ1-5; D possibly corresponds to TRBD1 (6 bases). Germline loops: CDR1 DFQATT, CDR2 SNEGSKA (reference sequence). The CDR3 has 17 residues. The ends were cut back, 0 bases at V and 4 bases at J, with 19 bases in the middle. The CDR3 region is CSAREPPRTGFNQPQHF. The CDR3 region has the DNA TGCAGTGCTAGAGAGCCGCCCCGCACAGGGTTTAATCAGCCCCAGCATTTT.

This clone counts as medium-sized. CDR3: CASSYSRVRGVNSPLHF. As DNA, the CDR3 is TGTGCCAGCAGTTACTCCCGTGTCAGGGGGGTGAATTCACCCCTCCACTTT. This chain links TRBV6-5 with TRBJ1-6, with 7 bases lining up with TRBD1. After removal of 0 bases from V and 7 bases from J, the junction contained 9 bases not matched to a gene. There are 17 residues in the CDR3. Germline values: CDR1 MNHEY, CDR2 SVGAGI.

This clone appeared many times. The CDR3 DNA is TGCGCCAGCAGCTTGGGATCAGACACAGATACGCAGTATTTT. Its translation is CASSLGSDTDTQYF. V usage is TRBV5-1 and J usage is TRBJ2-3, with no clear D. V was clipped by 0 bases and J by 2 bases, with 7 bases between them. The length of the CDR3 is 14 residues. Germline V lookup: CDR1 SGHRS, CDR2 YFSETQ.

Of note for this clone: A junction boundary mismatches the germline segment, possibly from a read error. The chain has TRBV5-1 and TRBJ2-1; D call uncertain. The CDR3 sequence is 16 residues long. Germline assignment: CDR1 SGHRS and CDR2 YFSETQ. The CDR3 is CASILLEIGYYNEQFF. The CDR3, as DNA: TGCGCCAGCATCTTGTTGGAGATTGGATACTACAATGAGCAGTTCTTC.

CDR3 loop: CASSLLGRGTEAFF. CDR3 DNA sequence: TGTGCCAGCAGTTTACTAGGGAGAGGGACTGAAGCTTTCTTT. The V gene is TRBV12-3 or TRBV12-4, the J gene TRBJ1-1; D ambiguous. There are 14 residues in the CDR3. V was clipped by 2 bases and J by 5 bases, with 12 bases between them.

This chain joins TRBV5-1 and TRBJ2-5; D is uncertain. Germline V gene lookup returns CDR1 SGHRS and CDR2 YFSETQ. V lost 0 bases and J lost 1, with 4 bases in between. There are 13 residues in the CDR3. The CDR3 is CASSLGPQETQYF. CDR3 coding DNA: TGCGCCAGCAGCTTGGGGCCCCAAGAGACCCAGTACTTC.

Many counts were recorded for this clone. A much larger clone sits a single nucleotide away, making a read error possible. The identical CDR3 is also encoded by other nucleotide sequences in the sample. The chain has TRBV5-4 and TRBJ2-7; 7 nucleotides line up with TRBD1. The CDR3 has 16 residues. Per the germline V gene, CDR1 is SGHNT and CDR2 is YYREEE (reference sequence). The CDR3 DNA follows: TGTGCCAGCGGCTTGAATCCGGGACAGCTGCCCTACGAGCAGTACTTC. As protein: CASGLNPGQLPYEQYF.

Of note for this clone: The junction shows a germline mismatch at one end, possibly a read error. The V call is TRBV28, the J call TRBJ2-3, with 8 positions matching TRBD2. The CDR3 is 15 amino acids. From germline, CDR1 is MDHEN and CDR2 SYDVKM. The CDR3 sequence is CSSSPELAVVNTQYF. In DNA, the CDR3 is TGTTCCAGCAGCCCGGAACTAGCGGTAGTGAATACGCAGTATTTT.

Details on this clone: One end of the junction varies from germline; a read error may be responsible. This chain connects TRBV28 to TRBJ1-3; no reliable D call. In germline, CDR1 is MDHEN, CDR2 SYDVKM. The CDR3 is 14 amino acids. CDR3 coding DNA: TGTGCCAGCAGTTTCCAAGGCTCTGGGAACACCATATATTTT. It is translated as CASSFQGSGNTIYF.

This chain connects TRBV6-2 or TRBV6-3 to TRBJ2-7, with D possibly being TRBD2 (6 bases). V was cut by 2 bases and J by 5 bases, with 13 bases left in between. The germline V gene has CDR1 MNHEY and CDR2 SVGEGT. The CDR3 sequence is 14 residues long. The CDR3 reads CASSYTLRRDEQYF. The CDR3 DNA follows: TGTGCCAGCAGTTACACTCTCCGGAGGGACGAGCAGTACTTC.

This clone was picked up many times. The CDR3 sequence is CSARDGQDDYGYTF. CDR3 nucleotides: TGCAGTGCTAGAGACGGACAGGACGACTATGGCTACACCTTC. This chain links TRBV20-1 with TRBJ1-2; 7 nucleotides agree with TRBD1. The CDR3 extends over 14 amino acids. Germline trimming cut 0 bases from V and 3 bases from J; bases unmatched to any gene: 4. The germline CDR1 and CDR2 sequences are DFQATT and SNEGSKA (reference sequence).

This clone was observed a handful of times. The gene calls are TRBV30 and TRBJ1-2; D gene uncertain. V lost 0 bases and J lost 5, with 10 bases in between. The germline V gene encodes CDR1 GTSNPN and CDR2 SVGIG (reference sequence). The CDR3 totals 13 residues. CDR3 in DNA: TGTGCCTGGAGTGTGGACGGCACTTATGGCTACACCTTC. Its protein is CAWSVDGTYGYTF.

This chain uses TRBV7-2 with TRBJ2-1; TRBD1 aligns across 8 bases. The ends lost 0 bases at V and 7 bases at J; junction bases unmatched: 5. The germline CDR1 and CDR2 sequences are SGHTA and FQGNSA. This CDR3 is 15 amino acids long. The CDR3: CASSLARGPLNEQFF. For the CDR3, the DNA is TGTGCCAGCAGCTTAGCCAGGGGGCCGTTGAATGAGCAGTTCTTC.